One and the same sample provided the 2 T cell receptor beta chains below, sequenced in a study of response to subunit inactivated influenza vaccine. TCRdb itself ran the RT-PCR reads through MiXCR, one entry per CDR3 protein. The sample shows around 520,000 distinct CDR3 sequences, about an eighth of them seen only once. Sequences were derived from PBMCs from blood, sampled on the day of vaccination. These receptors were obtained from a man aged 45-65 years who received an inactivated influenza vaccine.

The chain employs TRBV30 and TRBJ2-3, with D tentatively TRBD1 (6 bases). Germline V gives CDR1 GTSNPN, CDR2 SVGIG (reference sequence). The CDR3 consists of 13 residues. Trimming left V 5 bases short and J 3 bases short, with 12 bases between. For the CDR3, the DNA is TGTGCCTGGGACAGGTCAAGGACAGATACGCAGTATTTT. Protein sequence: CAWDRSRTDTQYF.

There are many counts of this clonotype. The V gene is TRBV4-3, the J gene TRBJ2-7; the D gene could be TRBD1 or TRBD2 (5 bases each). This CDR3 is 16 amino acids long. Deletions cut 0 bases from V and 7 bases from J, with 19 bases between. Germline V lookup: CDR1 LGHNA, CDR2 YSLEER. The CDR3 protein is CASSQESGSTQGEQYF. As DNA, the CDR3 is TGCGCCAGCAGCCAAGAATCGGGGTCCACCCAGGGAGAGCAGTACTTC.